The 3 T cell receptor beta chains in this list originate from one sample, sequenced in a study of blood T cells in healthy people across ages. A sample-barcoded 5' primer and a J-beta primer mix were used in a second PCR of roughly 6 to 12 cycles. TCRdb re-called the 5' RACE reads with MiXCR, one entry per CDR3 protein. Of about 730,000 distinct CDR3 sequences listed, around 40% are singletons. The sequenced material came from blood. The receptor source for this set is an older woman in good health.

This clonotype showed up just a few times. The chain combines TRBV20-1 with TRBJ2-1, with TRBD1 matching over 7 bases. Per germline, CDR1 DFQATT and CDR2 SNEGSKA (reference sequence). This CDR3 spans 14 amino acids. J lost 6 bases, V lost 2 bases, and 7 bases had no gene match. The chain's CDR3 is CSARSRTGSNEQFF. The CDR3 bases are TGCAGTGCTAGAAGCCGGACAGGCAGCAATGAGCAGTTCTTC.

V is TRBV12-3 or TRBV12-4 and J is TRBJ2-2, with 12 bases lining up with TRBD2. The CDR3 covers 16 residues. Unmatched junction bases numbered 5, after V lost 4 bases and J lost 5 bases. This CDR3 reads CASSSSGGARTGELFF. The CDR3, as DNA: TGTGCCAGCAGTTCTAGCGGGGGGGCTAGAACCGGGGAGCTGTTTTTT.

The gene calls are TRBV20-1 and TRBJ2-3, with a tentative D call TRBD2 (7 bases). The CDR3 loop spans 15 amino acids. The germline gives CDR1 DFQATT, CDR2 SNEGSKA (reference sequence). V gave up 5 bases and J gave up 0 bases, with 15 bases separating them. Here the CDR3 DNA reads TGCAGTGCTTATACTAGGGGGGGGAGCACAGATACGCAGTATTTT. Amino acids: CSAYTRGGSTDTQYF.